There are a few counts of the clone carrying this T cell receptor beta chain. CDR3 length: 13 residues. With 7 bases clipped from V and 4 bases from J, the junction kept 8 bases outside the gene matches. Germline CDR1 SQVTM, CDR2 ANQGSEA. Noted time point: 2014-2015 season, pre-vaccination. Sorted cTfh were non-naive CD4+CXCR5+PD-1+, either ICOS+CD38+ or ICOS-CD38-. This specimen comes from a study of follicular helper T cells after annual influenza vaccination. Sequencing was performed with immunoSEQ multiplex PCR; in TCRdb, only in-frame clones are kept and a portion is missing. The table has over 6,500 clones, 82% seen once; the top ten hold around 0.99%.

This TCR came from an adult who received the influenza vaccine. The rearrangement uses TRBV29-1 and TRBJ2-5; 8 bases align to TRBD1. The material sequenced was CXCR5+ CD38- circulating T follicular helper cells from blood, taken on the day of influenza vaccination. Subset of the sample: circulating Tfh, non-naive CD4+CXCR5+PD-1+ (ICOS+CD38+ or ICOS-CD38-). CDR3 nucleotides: TGCAGCGGAATAACCGGGACAGGAGAGACCCAGTACTTC. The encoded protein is CSGITGTGETQYF.